Listed below are T cell receptor beta chains from one sample, sequenced in a study of shared clonotypes between healthy human individuals. Only in-frame clones appear in the TCRdb table, and some are missing; sequencing was by immunoSEQ multiplex PCR. There are about 2,200,000 clones in the sample; about 92% occur only once, and about 1.8% lies in the top ten. The specimen sequenced was naive CD8+ T cells from PBMCs. These receptors all stem from a man between 18 and 29 years old in good health. Some clones in this sample may be carry-over from other donors' samples. The CDR3 runs from the conserved cysteine through the conserved F or W. Fields, in order: J gene, D gene, CDR3 length, clone size, V gene, CDR3 DNA, CDR3 protein. A D gene is named only where the DNA matches it firmly. Not all rows give a size; the values are once, few, many and, for expanded clones, a class.

j_gene: TRBJ2-3
d_gene: .
len: 12
abundance: .
v_gene: TRBV5-6
CDR3nt: TGTGCCAGCAGCTTGGGCGAACCTCTTATGTATTTT
CDR3aa: CASSLGEPLMYF

j_gene: TRBJ2-7
d_gene: .
len: 15
abundance: .
v_gene: TRBV7-9
CDR3nt: TGTGCCAGCAGCTCACCGACAGGCCGCTCCTACGAGCAGTACTTC
CDR3aa: CASSSPTGRSYEQYF

j_gene: TRBJ2-1
d_gene: .
len: 13
abundance: .
v_gene: TRBV6-6
CDR3nt: TGTGCCAGCAGTTACGCGGAATACAATGAGCAGTTCTTC
CDR3aa: CASSYAEYNEQFF

j_gene: TRBJ2-2
d_gene: .
len: 16
abundance: .
v_gene: TRBV2
CDR3nt: TGTGCCAGCAGTGAAGCTTGGCAGGGTGACACCGGGGAGCTGTTTTTT
CDR3aa: CASSEAWQGDTGELFF

j_gene: TRBJ2-7
d_gene: TRBD2
len: 13
abundance: .
v_gene: TRBV15
CDR3nt: TGTGCCACCGGTAGTAGCGGGTTCTACGAGCAGTACTTC
CDR3aa: CATGSSGFYEQYF

j_gene: TRBJ2-6
d_gene: TRBD1
len: 18
abundance: .
v_gene: TRBV25-1
CDR3nt: TGTGCCAGCAGTGATGAGGGGGCTACCCCCTCTGGGGCCAACGTCCTGACTTTC
CDR3aa: CASSDEGATPSGANVLTF

j_gene: TRBJ2-5
d_gene: .
len: 14
abundance: .
v_gene: TRBV27
CDR3nt: TGTGCCAGCGCAACTTTGGGCTCTCCAGAGACCCAGTACTTC
CDR3aa: CASATLGSPETQYF

j_gene: TRBJ2-7
d_gene: TRBD2
len: 17
abundance: .
v_gene: TRBV5-1
CDR3nt: TGCGCCAGCAGCCACGGACTAGCGGGAGGTGGGTCCTACGAGCAGTACTTC
CDR3aa: CASSHGLAGGGSYEQYF

j_gene: TRBJ2-6
d_gene: TRBD2
len: 16
abundance: .
v_gene: TRBV14
CDR3nt: TGTGCCAGCAGCCCGATGGGGGGGTCTGGGGCCAACGTCCTGACTTTC
CDR3aa: CASSPMGGSGANVLTF

j_gene: TRBJ2-1
d_gene: TRBD1
len: 16
abundance: .
v_gene: TRBV7-9
CDR3nt: TGTGCCAGCAGCCCCAAAAGGACAGGGCCCTACAATGAGCAGTTCTTC
CDR3aa: CASSPKRTGPYNEQFF

j_gene: TRBJ2-3
d_gene: TRBD1
len: 14
abundance: .
v_gene: TRBV7-9
CDR3nt: TGTGCCAGCAGCGACAGGGTCGCAGCAGATACGCAGTATTTT
CDR3aa: CASSDRVAADTQYF

j_gene: TRBJ2-4
d_gene: .
len: 13
abundance: .
v_gene: TRBV11-2
CDR3nt: TGTGCCAGCAGCTCCAGGGAACAGAACATTCAGTACTTC
CDR3aa: CASSSREQNIQYF

j_gene: TRBJ1-1
d_gene: .
len: 13
abundance: .
v_gene: TRBV5-8
CDR3nt: TGTGCCAGCAGCTTGTTAAGGAACACTGAAGCTTTCTTT
CDR3aa: CASSLLRNTEAFF

j_gene: TRBJ2-7
d_gene: .
len: 14
abundance: .
v_gene: TRBV6-1
CDR3nt: TGTGCCAGCAGCGGCCGAGGCTTGAACTACGAGCAGTACTTC
CDR3aa: CASSGRGLNYEQYF

j_gene: TRBJ2-7
d_gene: TRBD1
len: 15
abundance: .
v_gene: TRBV9
CDR3nt: TGTGCCAGCAGCCTCCAGACAGGGCGCTCCTACGAGCAGTACTTC
CDR3aa: CASSLQTGRSYEQYF

j_gene: TRBJ2-1
d_gene: .
len: 16
abundance: .
v_gene: TRBV7-2
CDR3nt: TGTGCCAGCAGCTTAGTAAGAGGGGGGGCTTACAATGAGCAGTTCTTC
CDR3aa: CASSLVRGGAYNEQFF

j_gene: TRBJ2-7
d_gene: .
len: 12
abundance: few
v_gene: TRBV16
CDR3nt: TGTGCCAGCAGCCAAAACAAGGACGAGCAGTACTTC
CDR3aa: CASSQNKDEQYF

j_gene: TRBJ2-7
d_gene: .
len: 15
abundance: .
v_gene: TRBV30
CDR3nt: TGTGCCTGGAGTGGACGAAAAGTGGCCTCCTACGAGCAGTACTTC
CDR3aa: CAWSGRKVASYEQYF

j_gene: TRBJ1-1
d_gene: .
len: 12
abundance: .
v_gene: TRBV6-1
CDR3nt: TGTGCCAGCTTCCTGGGCGTCACTGAAGCTTTCTTT
CDR3aa: CASFLGVTEAFF

j_gene: TRBJ2-7
d_gene: TRBD2
len: 15
abundance: .
v_gene: TRBV13
CDR3nt: TGTGCCAGCAGCTTAGGGCTAGCGGGAGTTTACGAGCAGTACTTC
CDR3aa: CASSLGLAGVYEQYF

j_gene: TRBJ1-4
d_gene: TRBD1
len: 15
abundance: .
v_gene: TRBV27
CDR3nt: TGTGCCAGCAGTTCCGGGACAGGGCCTAATGAAAAACTGTTTTTT
CDR3aa: CASSSGTGPNEKLFF

j_gene: TRBJ2-4
d_gene: .
len: 14
abundance: .
v_gene: TRBV7-9
CDR3nt: TGTGCCAGCACCTCAGGGAATGTTGAGAACATTCAGTACTTC
CDR3aa: CASTSGNVENIQYF

j_gene: TRBJ2-7
d_gene: .
len: 13
abundance: .
v_gene: TRBV5-1
CDR3nt: TGCGCCAGCAGCTTGGCCGAGTTCAACGAGCAGTACTTC
CDR3aa: CASSLAEFNEQYF

j_gene: TRBJ2-1
d_gene: TRBD1
len: 15
abundance: .
v_gene: TRBV9
CDR3nt: TGTGCCAGCAGCGGCCGGGACAGGGGAGGGAATGAGCAGTTCTTC
CDR3aa: CASSGRDRGGNEQFF

j_gene: TRBJ1-4
d_gene: TRBD1
len: 16
abundance: .
v_gene: TRBV9
CDR3nt: TGTGCCAGCAGCGCTAAGAACGGACAGGGATTTGAAAAACTGTTTTTT
CDR3aa: CASSAKNGQGFEKLFF

j_gene: TRBJ2-7
d_gene: .
len: 15
abundance: .
v_gene: TRBV4-1
CDR3nt: TGCGCCAGCAGCCATTTTCAGACAGAAGCCTACGAGCAGTACTTC
CDR3aa: CASSHFQTEAYEQYF

j_gene: TRBJ2-1
d_gene: .
len: 15
abundance: .
v_gene: TRBV7-9
CDR3nt: TGTGCCAGCAGCTTAAACCTAGGCAGGGACAATGAGCAGTTCTTC
CDR3aa: CASSLNLGRDNEQFF

j_gene: TRBJ2-3
d_gene: .
len: 14
abundance: .
v_gene: TRBV2
CDR3nt: TGTGCCAGCATAGGACGCCGGAGCACAGATACGCAGTATTTT
CDR3aa: CASIGRRSTDTQYF

j_gene: TRBJ2-7
d_gene: .
len: 18
abundance: .
v_gene: TRBV4-3
CDR3nt: TGCGCCAGCAGCCAAGATCTTCTCGACCGAGACACACCCTACGAGCAGTACTTC
CDR3aa: CASSQDLLDRDTPYEQYF

j_gene: TRBJ2-1
d_gene: .
len: 14
abundance: .
v_gene: TRBV9
CDR3nt: TGTGCCAGCAGCCCCCAGGTAGGACCTAATGAGCAGTTCTTC
CDR3aa: CASSPQVGPNEQFF

j_gene: TRBJ1-1
d_gene: TRBD1
len: 15
abundance: .
v_gene: TRBV13
CDR3nt: TGTGCCAGCAGACAGACAGGGGTTGGTAACACTGAAGCTTTCTTT
CDR3aa: CASRQTGVGNTEAFF

j_gene: TRBJ2-1
d_gene: .
len: 15
abundance: .
v_gene: TRBV28
CDR3nt: TGTGCCAGCAGCCTAATAAGGACAGTCTACAATGAGCAGTTCTTC
CDR3aa: CASSLIRTVYNEQFF

j_gene: TRBJ1-5
d_gene: .
len: 13
abundance: .
v_gene: TRBV28
CDR3nt: TGTGCCACCCGCAGGGGTAGCAATCAGCCCCAGCATTTT
CDR3aa: CATRRGSNQPQHF

j_gene: TRBJ1-1
d_gene: .
len: 14
abundance: .
v_gene: TRBV5-6
CDR3nt: TGTGCCAGCAGCCCCGGCCGAAGTAACACTGAAGCTTTCTTT
CDR3aa: CASSPGRSNTEAFF

j_gene: TRBJ2-1
d_gene: TRBD2
len: 16
abundance: .
v_gene: TRBV7-8
CDR3nt: TGTGCCAGCAGCTCCATTACTAGCGGGTGGGTCAATGAGCAGTTCTTC
CDR3aa: CASSSITSGWVNEQFF

j_gene: TRBJ1-5
d_gene: .
len: 17
abundance: .
v_gene: TRBV11-2
CDR3nt: TGTGCCAGCAGCTTAGAGCCCGCAGGGAGAAGCAATCAGCCCCAGCATTTT
CDR3aa: CASSLEPAGRSNQPQHF

j_gene: TRBJ2-7
d_gene: .
len: 16
abundance: .
v_gene: TRBV9
CDR3nt: TGTGCCAGCAGCGTAGGGGGTAGCGGACCTTCCTACGAGCAGTACTTC
CDR3aa: CASSVGGSGPSYEQYF

j_gene: TRBJ2-3
d_gene: .
len: 19
abundance: .
v_gene: TRBV19
CDR3nt: TGTGCCAGTAGTATGCACGCCGGCAACAGCGGACCAGCCACAGATACGCAGTATTTT
CDR3aa: CASSMHAGNSGPATDTQYF

j_gene: TRBJ1-1
d_gene: .
len: 14
abundance: .
v_gene: TRBV7-3
CDR3nt: TGTGCCAGCAGTTCAGGGCCCTTGGGGACTGAAGCTTTCTTT
CDR3aa: CASSSGPLGTEAFF

j_gene: TRBJ1-1
d_gene: .
len: 16
abundance: .
v_gene: TRBV13
CDR3nt: TGTGCCAGCAGCTCCGCCGCGGAGGCGGAGAACACTGAAGCTTTCTTT
CDR3aa: CASSSAAEAENTEAFF

j_gene: TRBJ2-1
d_gene: TRBD1
len: 14
abundance: .
v_gene: TRBV6-6
CDR3nt: TGTGCCAGCCAGACATACAGGGGATGGAATGAGCAGTTCTTC
CDR3aa: CASQTYRGWNEQFF

j_gene: TRBJ2-5
d_gene: .
len: 13
abundance: once
v_gene: TRBV19
CDR3nt: TGTGCCAGTACCCCCGGCGGTGAGGAGACCCAGTACTTC
CDR3aa: CASTPGGEETQYF

j_gene: TRBJ2-5
d_gene: .
len: 16
abundance: .
v_gene: TRBV9
CDR3nt: TGTGCCAGCAGCGTTGGGAAATTTAGCAGTCAAGAGACCCAGTACTTC
CDR3aa: CASSVGKFSSQETQYF

j_gene: TRBJ2-7
d_gene: .
len: 15
abundance: .
v_gene: TRBV19
CDR3nt: TGTGCCAGTAGTATAAGTACGGCCTATTCCTACGAGCAGTACTTC
CDR3aa: CASSISTAYSYEQYF

j_gene: TRBJ1-1
d_gene: .
len: 15
abundance: .
v_gene: TRBV28
CDR3nt: TGTGCCAGCAGTCCAAGGGGCAGAAGGAACACTGAAGCTTTCTTT
CDR3aa: CASSPRGRRNTEAFF

j_gene: TRBJ2-5
d_gene: TRBD2
len: 16
abundance: .
v_gene: TRBV11-2
CDR3nt: TGTGCCAGCAGCCCGAGATCGGGGCGGGAGGAAGAGACCCAGTACTTC
CDR3aa: CASSPRSGREEETQYF

j_gene: TRBJ2-6
d_gene: .
len: 15
abundance: .
v_gene: TRBV19
CDR3nt: TGTGCCAGTAGTATGAGCATAACTGGGGCCAACGTCCTGACTTTC
CDR3aa: CASSMSITGANVLTF

j_gene: TRBJ1-4
d_gene: .
len: 16
abundance: .
v_gene: TRBV7-9
CDR3nt: TGTGCCAGCAGCTTGAACCTGAGACCAACTAATGAAAAACTGTTTTTT
CDR3aa: CASSLNLRPTNEKLFF

j_gene: TRBJ2-7
d_gene: .
len: 15
abundance: .
v_gene: TRBV27
CDR3nt: TGTGCCAGCAGTTTATCTGGCGGGCCAGTCTACGAGCAGTACTTC
CDR3aa: CASSLSGGPVYEQYF

j_gene: TRBJ2-5
d_gene: .
len: 14
abundance: .
v_gene: TRBV28
CDR3nt: TGTGCCAGCCATGAGGGCAGGATGGGAGAGACCCAGTACTTC
CDR3aa: CASHEGRMGETQYF

j_gene: TRBJ2-7
d_gene: .
len: 15
abundance: .
v_gene: TRBV27
CDR3nt: TGTGCCAGCAGCAATCCGGGACATGGAACCTACGAGCAGTACTTC
CDR3aa: CASSNPGHGTYEQYF

j_gene: TRBJ1-6
d_gene: TRBD1
len: 17
abundance: .
v_gene: TRBV7-9
CDR3nt: TGTGCCAGCGCCCCCCCGGGACAGGCGTTCCATAATTCACCCCTCCACTTT
CDR3aa: CASAPPGQAFHNSPLHF

j_gene: TRBJ2-1
d_gene: .
len: 16
abundance: .
v_gene: TRBV5-1
CDR3nt: TGCGCCAGCAGCCCGGAGGGGCGGGGCTCCTACAATGAGCAGTTCTTC
CDR3aa: CASSPEGRGSYNEQFF

j_gene: TRBJ2-5
d_gene: .
len: 16
abundance: .
v_gene: TRBV13
CDR3nt: TGTGCCAGCAGCTTGAATGGAGGGACAGATCAAGAGACCCAGTACTTC
CDR3aa: CASSLNGGTDQETQYF

j_gene: TRBJ2-2
d_gene: .
len: 15
abundance: once
v_gene: TRBV5-5
CDR3nt: TGTGCCAGCAGCTTGGGGCCCGGGCGGACCGGGGAGCTGTTTTTT
CDR3aa: CASSLGPGRTGELFF